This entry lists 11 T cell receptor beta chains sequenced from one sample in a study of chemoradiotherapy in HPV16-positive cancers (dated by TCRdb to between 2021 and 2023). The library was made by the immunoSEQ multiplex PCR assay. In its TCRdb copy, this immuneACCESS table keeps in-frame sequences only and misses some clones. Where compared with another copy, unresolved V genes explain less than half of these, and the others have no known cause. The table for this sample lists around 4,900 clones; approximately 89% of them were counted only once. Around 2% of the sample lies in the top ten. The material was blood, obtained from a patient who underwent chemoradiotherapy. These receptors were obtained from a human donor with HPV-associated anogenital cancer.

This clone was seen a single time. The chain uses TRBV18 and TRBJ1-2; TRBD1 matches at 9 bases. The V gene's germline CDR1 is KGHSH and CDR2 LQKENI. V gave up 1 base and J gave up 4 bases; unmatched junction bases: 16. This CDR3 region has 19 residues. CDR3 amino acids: CASSPLATGGTTLAYGYTF. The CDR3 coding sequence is TGTGCCAGCTCACCACTTGCGACAGGGGGGACGACCCTGGCCTATGGCTACACCTTC.

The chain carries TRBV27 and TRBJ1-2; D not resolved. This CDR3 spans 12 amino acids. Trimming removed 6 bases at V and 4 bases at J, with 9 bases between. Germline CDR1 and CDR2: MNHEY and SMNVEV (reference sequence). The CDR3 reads CASSPSGYGYTF. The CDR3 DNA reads TGTGCCAGCAGCCCTAGCGGCTATGGCTACACCTTC.

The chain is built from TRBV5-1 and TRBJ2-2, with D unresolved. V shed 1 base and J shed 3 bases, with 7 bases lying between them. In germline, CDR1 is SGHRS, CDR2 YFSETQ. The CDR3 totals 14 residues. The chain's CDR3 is CASSLLPDTGELFF. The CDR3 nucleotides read TGCGCCAGCAGCTTGCTCCCGGACACCGGGGAGCTGTTTTTT.

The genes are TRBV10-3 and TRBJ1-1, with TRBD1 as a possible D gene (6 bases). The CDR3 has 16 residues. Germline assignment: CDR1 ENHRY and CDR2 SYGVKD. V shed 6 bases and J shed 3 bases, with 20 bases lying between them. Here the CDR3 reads CAIRGAPYGGDTEAFF. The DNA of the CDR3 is TGTGCCATCAGGGGGGCCCCCTACGGAGGGGACACTGAAGCTTTCTTT.

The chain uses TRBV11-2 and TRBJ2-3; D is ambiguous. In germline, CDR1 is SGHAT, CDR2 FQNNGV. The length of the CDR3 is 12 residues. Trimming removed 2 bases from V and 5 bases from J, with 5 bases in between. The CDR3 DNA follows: TGTGCCAGCAGCTTATCCGAAGATACGCAGTATTTT. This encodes CASSLSEDTQYF. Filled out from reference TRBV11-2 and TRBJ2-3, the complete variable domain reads EAGVAQSPRYKIIEKRQSVAFWCNPISGHATLYWYQQILGQGPKLLIQFQNNGVVDDSQLPKDRFSAERLKGVDSTLKIQPAKLEDSAVYLCASSLSEDTQYFGPGTRLTVL.

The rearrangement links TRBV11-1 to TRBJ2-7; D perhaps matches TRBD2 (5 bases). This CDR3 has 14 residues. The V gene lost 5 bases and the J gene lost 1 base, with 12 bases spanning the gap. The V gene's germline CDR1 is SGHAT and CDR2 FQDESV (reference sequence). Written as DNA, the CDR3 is TGTGCCAGCAGCCCGGGCGGACTTTCCTACGAGCAGTACTTC. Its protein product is CASSPGGLSYEQYF.

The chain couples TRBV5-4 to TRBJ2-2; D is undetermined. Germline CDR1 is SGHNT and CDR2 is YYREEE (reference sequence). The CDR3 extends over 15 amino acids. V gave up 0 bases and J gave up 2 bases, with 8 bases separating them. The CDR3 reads CASSLGVKNTGELFF. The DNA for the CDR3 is TGTGCCAGCAGCTTGGGGGTTAAAAACACCGGGGAGCTGTTTTTT.

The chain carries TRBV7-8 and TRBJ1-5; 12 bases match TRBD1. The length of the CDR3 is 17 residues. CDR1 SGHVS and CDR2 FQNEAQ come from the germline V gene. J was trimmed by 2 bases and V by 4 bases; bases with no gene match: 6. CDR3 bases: TGTGCCAGCAGCTGGGACAGGGGGCCAGGAGGCAATCAGCCCCAGCATTTT. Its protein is CASSWDRGPGGNQPQHF. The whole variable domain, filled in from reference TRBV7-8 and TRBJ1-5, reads GAGVSQSPRYKVAKRGQDVALRCDPISGHVSLFWYQQALGQGPEFLTYFQNEAQLDKSGLPSDRFFAERPEGSVSTLKIQRTQQEDSAVYLCASSWDRGPGGNQPQHFGDGTRLSIL.

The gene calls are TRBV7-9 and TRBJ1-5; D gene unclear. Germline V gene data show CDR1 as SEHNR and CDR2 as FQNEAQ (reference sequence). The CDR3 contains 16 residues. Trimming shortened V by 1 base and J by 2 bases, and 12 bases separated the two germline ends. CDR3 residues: CASSLDTLGGNQPQHF. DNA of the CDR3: TGTGCCAGCAGCTTAGACACCCTCGGGGGCAATCAGCCCCAGCATTTT.

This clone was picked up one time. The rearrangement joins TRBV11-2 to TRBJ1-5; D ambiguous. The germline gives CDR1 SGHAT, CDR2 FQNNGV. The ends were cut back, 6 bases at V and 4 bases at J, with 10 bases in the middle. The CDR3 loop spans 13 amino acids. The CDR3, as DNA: TGTGCCAGCAGTTCGGACTTTAATCAGCCCCAGCATTTT. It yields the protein CASSSDFNQPQHF.

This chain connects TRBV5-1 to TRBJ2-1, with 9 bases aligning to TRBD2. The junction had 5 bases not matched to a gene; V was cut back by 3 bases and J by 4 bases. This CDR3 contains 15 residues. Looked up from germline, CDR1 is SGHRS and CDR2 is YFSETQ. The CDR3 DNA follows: TGCGCCAGCAGCTCGTCGACTAGCGGATACAATGAGCAGTTCTTC. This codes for CASSSSTSGYNEQFF.